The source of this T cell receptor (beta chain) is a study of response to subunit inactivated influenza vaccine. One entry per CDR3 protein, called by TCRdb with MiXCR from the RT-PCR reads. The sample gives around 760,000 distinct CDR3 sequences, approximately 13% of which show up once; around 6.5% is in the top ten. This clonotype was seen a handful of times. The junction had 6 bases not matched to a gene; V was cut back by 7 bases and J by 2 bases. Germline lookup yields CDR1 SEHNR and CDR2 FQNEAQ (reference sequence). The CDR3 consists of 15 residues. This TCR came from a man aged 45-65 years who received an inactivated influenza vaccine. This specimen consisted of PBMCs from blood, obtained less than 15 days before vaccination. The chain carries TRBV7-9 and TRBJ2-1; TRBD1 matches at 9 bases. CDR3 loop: CASIETGGPYNEQFF. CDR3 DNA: TGTGCCAGCATTGAAACAGGGGGCCCCTACAATGAGCAGTTCTTC.